Shown below are 24 T cell receptor beta chains from a single sample sequenced in a study of molecular identifiers for immune sequencing clone quantification. TCRdb re-called the PCR reads with MiXCR, one entry per CDR3 protein. The sample carries fewer than 350,000 distinct CDR3 sequences, about 23% recorded once. Sequencing used naive CD8+ T cells from blood, with Jurkat cell RNA spiked in. Stated subset: FACS-sorted CD8+CD4-CCR7+CD45RA+ naive T cells. These TCRs come from a human donor in good health. Some libraries in this study had Jurkat cell RNA spiked in.

Concerning this clonotype: A junction boundary mismatches the germline segment, possibly from a read error. This chain connects TRBV12-3 or TRBV12-4 to TRBJ2-5; D perhaps matches TRBD2 (7 bases). The CDR3 contains 16 residues. The CDR3 loop reads CASSERGALYQEPQYF. CDR3 nucleotide sequence: TGTGCCAGCAGTGAACGGGGGGCCCTGTACCAAGAGCCCCAGTACTTC.

A word on this clonotype: This may come from a read error, since a much larger clone is one base off. The genes are TRBV29-1 and TRBJ1-2; D gene unclear. The germline CDR1 and CDR2 sequences are SQVTM and ANQGSEA. This CDR3 is 16 amino acids long. The V end lost 0 bases, the J end lost 5 bases, and 19 bases lay between the germline ends. CDR3 coding DNA: TGCAGCGTTGAAGATCTAGCAGAGGGAGTGGGATATGGCTACACCTTC. Amino acids: CSVEDLAEGVGYGYTF.

This chain joins TRBV4-3 and TRBJ2-3, with 10 bases lining up with TRBD2. The CDR3 is 18 amino acids. The junction had 7 bases not matched to a gene; V was cut back by 0 bases and J by 1 base. In germline, CDR1 is LGHNA, CDR2 YSLEER. CDR3 DNA sequence: TGCGCCAGCAGCCAAGACACCCGACTAGCGGGCCGCACAGATACGCAGTATTTT. Protein: CASSQDTRLAGRTDTQYF.

In this sample, this clonotype turned up a few times. The chain uses TRBV6-5 and TRBJ2-7; 7 bases are shared with TRBD2. V trimming: 2 bases; J trimming: 3 bases; junction bases outside the gene matches: 1. CDR3 size: 13 residues. The V gene's germline CDR1 is MNHEY and CDR2 SVGAGI. In DNA form, the CDR3 reads TGTGCCAGCAGTTACCGGGAGGACTACGAGCAGTACTTC. Protein sequence: CASSYREDYEQYF.

This clonotype was seen repeatedly, ten times or more. CDR3 bases: TGTGCCAGCAGCCAAGGAGGGACCTATGGCTACACCTTC. Amino acids: CASSQGGTYGYTF. This chain links TRBV14 with TRBJ1-2, with D maybe TRBD1 (5 bases). This CDR3 region has 13 residues. Trimming took off 1 base at V and 4 bases at J, with 7 bases between the two ends. Germline V gene lookup returns CDR1 SGHDN and CDR2 FVKESK.

The chain couples TRBV9 to TRBJ2-1, with 9 bases lining up with TRBD2. J lost 2 bases, V lost 4 bases, and 1 base had no gene match. Germline values: CDR1 SGDLS, CDR2 YYNGEE. The CDR3 is 14 residues long. CDR3 amino acids: CASSSSGAYNEQFF. CDR3 sequence (DNA): TGTGCCAGCAGCTCTAGCGGGGCCTACAATGAGCAGTTCTTC.

This sequence joins TRBV9 and TRBJ2-7; D is ambiguous. This CDR3 spans 17 amino acids. Trimming pared 0 bases from V and 4 bases from J, leaving 20 bases between. The germline V gene has CDR1 SGDLS and CDR2 YYNGEE. This CDR3 reads CASSVGGSYGSFYEQYF. CDR3 coding DNA: TGTGCCAGCAGCGTAGGTGGTTCGTACGGTAGCTTTTACGAGCAGTACTTC.

In this sample, this clonotype turned up many times. The V gene is TRBV7-6, the J gene TRBJ2-5; 8 bases are shared with TRBD2. CDR3 length: 15 residues. The germline V gene has CDR1 SGHVS and CDR2 FNYEAQ. With 3 bases clipped from V and 1 base from J, the junction kept 4 bases outside the gene matches. The CDR3 here is CASSLASGPQETQYF. The CDR3 DNA follows: TGTGCCAGCAGCTTGGCTAGCGGGCCCCAAGAGACCCAGTACTTC. Supplemented by reference TRBV7-6 and TRBJ2-5, the full variable domain reads GAGVSQSPRYKVTKRGQDVALRCDPISGHVSLYWYRQALGQGPEFLTYFNYEAQQDKSGLPNDRFSAERPEGSISTLTIQRTEQRDSAMYRCASSLASGPQETQYFGPGTRLLVL.

This clonotype has only a few counts. This chain connects TRBV20-1 to TRBJ2-5; D assignment may be TRBD1 or TRBD2 (7 bases each). The germline V gene has CDR1 DFQATT and CDR2 SNEGSKA (reference sequence). The CDR3 is made up of 13 amino acids. In DNA form, the CDR3 reads TGCAGCCCAGGGGGGGGGGCCGCAGAGACCCAGTACTTC. It codes for CSPGGGAAETQYF.

This clonotype was counted a few times. The chain combines TRBV7-9 with TRBJ2-5, with TRBD1 matching 12 bases. J gave up 4 bases and V 5 bases, and 8 bases lay outside the gene matches. Germline assignment: CDR1 SEHNR and CDR2 FQNEAQ (reference sequence). There are 16 residues in the CDR3. The CDR3 protein is CASSAGTGGLRETQYF. For the CDR3, the DNA is TGTGCCAGCAGCGCCGGGACAGGGGGCCTTCGAGAGACCCAGTACTTC.

This clonotype was counted between two and nine times. V gene TRBV7-6 combines with J gene TRBJ1-1; 8 nucleotides line up with TRBD1. Trimming cost V 1 base and J 5 bases; bases outside gene matches: 9. The V gene's germline CDR1 is SGHVS and CDR2 FNYEAQ. The length of the CDR3 is 16 residues. The CDR3 loop reads CASSLERTGLGTEAFF. The CDR3 region has the DNA TGTGCCAGCAGCTTAGAGAGGACAGGGTTAGGGACTGAAGCTTTCTTT.

This clonotype was detected ten times or more. This sequence joins TRBV29-1 and TRBJ2-2, with D unresolved. Trimming took 7 bases from V and 4 from J, leaving 7 bases between them. The CDR3 length is 11 residues. CDR1 is SQVTM and CDR2 is ANQGSEA in the germline V gene. This CDR3 reads CSASGTGELFF. The CDR3 coding sequence is TGCAGCGCTTCAGGCACCGGGGAGCTGTTTTTT.

This clonotype was seen only a few times. This chain joins TRBV6-5 and TRBJ1-1, with 7 bases lining up with TRBD1. Germline V gene data show CDR1 as MNHEY and CDR2 as SVGAGI. J was trimmed by 6 bases and V by 4 bases; bases with no gene match: 8. The CDR3 spans 14 residues. The DNA of the CDR3 is TGTGCCAGCAGTTTGGGACAGCTGATGCCTGAAGCTTTCTTT. Translating gives CASSLGQLMPEAFF.

The rearrangement joins TRBV12-3 or TRBV12-4 to TRBJ2-7; D perhaps matches TRBD1 (6 bases). The CDR3 has 13 residues. V shed 8 bases and J shed 6 bases, with 17 bases lying between them. The CDR3 loop reads CASPFAGESEQYF. For the CDR3, the DNA is TGTGCCAGCCCCTTTGCAGGGGAGAGCGAGCAGTACTTC.

On this clonotype: This may arise from a read error, as a much more abundant clone is one base away. The conserved phenylalanine or tryptophan normally closing the CDR3 is absent here, so this likely arose from a read error. The chain carries TRBV6-6 and TRBJ2-5, with 11 bases lining up with TRBD2. The CDR3 length is 15 residues. Per germline, CDR1 MNHNY and CDR2 SVGAGI (reference sequence). J was trimmed by 3 bases and V by 5 bases; bases with no gene match: 5. CDR3 amino acids: CASSRLAGLKETQYL. The CDR3 DNA reads as TGTGCCAGCAGTAGACTAGCGGGGCTGAAAGAGACCCAGTACCTC.

This clonotype was seen a few times. V and J are TRBV6-5 and TRBJ2-3; D possibly matches TRBD1 or TRBD2 (5 bases each). CDR3 length equals 16 residues. Germline CDR1 MNHEY, CDR2 SVGAGI. V gave up 2 bases and J gave up 2 bases, with 14 bases separating them. This chain's CDR3 is CASSYTGPGVTDTQYF. CDR3 DNA: TGTGCCAGCAGTTACACGGGGCCGGGTGTCACAGATACGCAGTATTTT.

Many counts were recorded for this clonotype. CDR3 bases: TGTGCCAGCAGCCAAAGCGGGGCCTACGAGCAGTACTTC. Its protein product is CASSQSGAYEQYF. The chain employs TRBV7-2 and TRBJ2-7, with 7 bases identical to TRBD2. V dropped 5 bases and J dropped 2; count of bases not matched to a gene: 3. Germline loops: CDR1 SGHTA, CDR2 FQGNSA. CDR3 length: 13 residues.

This clonotype has a count of ten or more. CDR3: CASSLMTSRLIQYF. CDR3 DNA: TGTGCCAGCAGCTTGATGACTAGCCGGTTGATCCAGTACTTC. J is TRBJ2-5 and V is TRBV5-6, with 7 bases aligning to TRBD2. Looked up from germline, CDR1 is SGHDT and CDR2 is YYEEEE. With V trimmed by 1 base and J by 10 bases, 10 bases remained unmatched. The CDR3 runs to 14 residues.

V usage is TRBV4-3 and J usage is TRBJ2-7; possibly TRBD1 or TRBD2 for D (5 bases each). In germline, CDR1 is LGHNA, CDR2 YSLEER. This CDR3 comprises 16 residues. The germline V and J ends were trimmed by 0 bases and 4 bases, with 16 bases remaining between them. The CDR3 sequence is CASSQDHRGPPYEQYF. The CDR3 nucleotides are TGCGCCAGCAGCCAAGATCACCGGGGACCACCTTACGAGCAGTACTTC.

On this clonotype itself: This may arise from a read error, as a much more abundant clone is one base away. V is TRBV12-3 or TRBV12-4 and J is TRBJ2-7; no firm D call. Trimming removed 6 bases at V and 3 bases at J, with 18 bases between. The length of the CDR3 is 15 residues. CDR3 loop: CASSHLDATNYEQYF. The CDR3 nucleotides are TGTGCCAGCAGCCACTTGGACGCGACCAACTACGAGCAGTACTTC.

Regarding this clonotype: A much larger clonotype is one base distant, so this may be a read error. This chain joins TRBV7-9 and TRBJ1-5; D gene unclear. This CDR3 has 15 residues. The V gene lost 4 bases and the J gene lost 1 base, with 11 bases spanning the gap. Germline CDR1 and CDR2: SEHNR and FQNEAQ (reference sequence). The CDR3 protein is CASSSGWESNQPQHF. The CDR3 DNA reads TGTGCCAGCAGCTCGGGCTGGGAGAGCAATCAGCCCCAGCATTTT.

J is TRBJ1-4 and V is TRBV7-9; 7 nucleotides align to TRBD1. CDR1 is SEHNR, CDR2 FQNEAQ, per germline (reference sequence). The CDR3 extends over 18 amino acids. Unmatched junction bases numbered 19, after V lost 5 bases and J lost 7 bases. Written as DNA, the CDR3 is TGTGCCAGCAGCCCCGGACAGGCAATCTTGTTGAACACTGAAAAACTGTTTTTT. Protein sequence: CASSPGQAILLNTEKLFF.

This clonotype was counted between two and nine times. The chain employs TRBV13 and TRBJ2-2; TRBD2 is a possible D gene (7 bases). The germline V and J ends were trimmed by 1 base and 4 bases, with 13 bases remaining between them. Germline assignment: CDR1 PRHDT and CDR2 FYEKMQ (reference sequence). This CDR3 is built from 16 residues. CDR3 DNA: TGTGCCAGCAGCTTAGAGGGGGGGCGAAGCACCGGGGAGCTGTTTTTT. Translation gives CASSLEGGRSTGELFF.

This sequence joins TRBV7-9 and TRBJ2-3, with TRBD2 matching 15 bases. Germline V gene lookup returns CDR1 SEHNR and CDR2 FQNEAQ (reference sequence). CDR3 length equals 19 residues. V shed 0 bases, J shed 2 bases, and the junction held 6 bases outside the gene matches. In DNA form, the CDR3 reads TGTGCCAGCAGCTTAGCAACGGGACTAGCGGGAGGAACCACAGATACGCAGTATTTT. Protein sequence: CASSLATGLAGGTTDTQYF.